The 15 T cell receptor beta chains below were found in one sample sequenced in a study of shared clonotypes between healthy human individuals. TCRdb's copy holds only in-frame clones and misses some; the assay was immunoSEQ multiplex PCR. Among hundreds of thousands of clones, 55% to 85% were seen once, and the ten largest hold roughly 2%. Sequencing was done on a sample of memory CD4+ T cells sorted from blood. Subset described: CD45RA-negative fraction. These receptors all come from a woman in her 30s in good health.

The chain employs TRBV7-6 and TRBJ2-5; 9 nucleotides line up with TRBD2. Trimming at V came to 6 bases and at J to 0 bases, leaving 5 bases not matched to a gene. Germline CDR1 SGHVS, CDR2 FNYEAQ. The CDR3 totals 15 residues. CDR3 nucleotides: TGTGCCAGCAGAGGGACTAGCACGTACCAAGAGACCCAGTACTTC. This codes for CASRGTSTYQETQYF. Full variable domain (outside the CDR3, taken from reference TRBV7-6 and TRBJ2-5): GAGVSQSPRYKVTKRGQDVALRCDPISGHVSLYWYRQALGQGPEFLTYFNYEAQQDKSGLPNDRFSAERPEGSISTLTIQRTEQRDSAMYRCASRGTSTYQETQYFGPGTRLLVL.

The V and J genes are TRBV2 and TRBJ1-2; weak D call: TRBD1 (5 bases). This CDR3 spans 13 amino acids. Germline V CDR1 and CDR2: SNHLY, FYNNEI. V was clipped by 4 bases and J by 3 bases, with 9 bases between them. The CDR3 is CASSAGWYYGYTF. The CDR3 DNA is TGTGCCAGCAGTGCAGGGTGGTACTATGGCTACACCTTC.

This chain uses TRBV7-2 with TRBJ2-1, with 7 bases matching TRBD1. CDR1 is SGHTA, CDR2 FQGNSA, per germline. J gave up 10 bases and V 5 bases, and 5 bases lay outside the gene matches. The CDR3 has 12 residues. CDR3 protein: CASSNYRGEQFF. Written as DNA, the CDR3 is TGTGCCAGCAGCAATTACAGGGGAGAGCAGTTCTTC.

The rearrangement uses TRBV7-9 and TRBJ2-2; possible D gene TRBD1, 5 bases. Looked up from germline, CDR1 is SEHNR and CDR2 is FQNEAQ (reference sequence). This CDR3 has 14 residues. The V end lost 5 bases, the J end lost 8 bases, and 15 bases lay between the germline ends. Here the CDR3 DNA reads TGTGCCAGCAGCGTTGACCAGGGTGCGGGGGAGCTGTTTTTT. Residues: CASSVDQGAGELFF.

As concerns this clone: Different DNA sequences within this sample yield the same CDR3. The rearrangement joins TRBV6-1 to TRBJ1-1; possibly TRBD1 for D (5 bases). Germline V gene lookup returns CDR1 MNHNS and CDR2 SASEGT. There are 13 residues in the CDR3. V lost 3 bases to trimming and J lost 2 bases, with 7 bases between them. The DNA for the CDR3 is TGTGCCAGCAGTGACAGGGAAAACACTGAAGCTTTCTTT. This sequence encodes CASSDRENTEAFF.

The rearrangement joins TRBV29-1 to TRBJ1-1, with D possibly being TRBD1 (5 bases). The CDR3 is made up of 13 amino acids. Trimming left V 0 bases short and J 3 bases short, with 8 bases between. From germline, CDR1 is SQVTM and CDR2 ANQGSEA. The DNA of the CDR3 is TGCAGCGTTGAAGATCAGGGTCACACTGAAGCTTTCTTT. Amino acid sequence: CSVEDQGHTEAFF. Based on the CDR3 plus reference TRBV29-1 and TRBJ1-1, the full variable domain is SAVISQKPSRDICQRGTSLTIQCQVDSQVTMMFWYRQQPGQSLTLIATANQGSEATYESGFVIDKFPISRPNLTFSTLTVSNMSPEDSSIYLCSVEDQGHTEAFFGQGTRLTVV.

This chain links TRBV27 with TRBJ2-2; 11 nucleotides align to TRBD1. The ends lost 4 bases at V and 1 base at J; junction bases unmatched: 8. Germline CDR1 MNHEY, CDR2 SMNVEV (reference sequence). The CDR3 sequence is 18 residues long. The CDR3 DNA reads TGTGCCAGCAGTTATCGGACAGGGGGCGCGCAGAACACCGGGGAGCTGTTTTTT. It specifies CASSYRTGGAQNTGELFF.

With respect to this clone: A junction end diverges from the germline sequence, so it may reflect a read error. The rearrangement links TRBV7-9 to TRBJ1-2; a possible D gene is TRBD1 (6 bases). The CDR3 is made up of 13 amino acids. Germline V gene data show CDR1 as SEHNR and CDR2 as FQNEAQ (reference sequence). CDR3 region: CASTLSGTYGYTF. The CDR3 nucleotides are TGTGCCAGCACCTTATCCGGGACATATGGCTACACCTTC.

The chain employs TRBV11-2 and TRBJ1-1; D is unresolved. V was pared by 1 base and J by 1 base, with 10 bases between. Germline CDR1 and CDR2: SGHAT and FQNNGV. The CDR3 contains 15 residues. The CDR3 nucleotides are TGTGCCAGCAGCTTAGTTGGGCCACCGAACACTGAAGCTTTCTTT. It specifies CASSLVGPPNTEAFF.

The rearrangement uses TRBV11-2 and TRBJ2-1; 12 bases match TRBD2. With V trimmed by 6 bases and J by 6 bases, 3 bases remained unmatched. Germline CDR1 SGHAT, CDR2 FQNNGV. The CDR3 loop spans 14 amino acids. The CDR3 sequence is CASRRTSGINEQFF. The CDR3 region has the DNA TGTGCCAGCAGACGGACTAGCGGGATCAATGAGCAGTTCTTC.

The chain combines TRBV4-2 with TRBJ1-1, with 11 positions matching TRBD1. V trimming: 5 bases; J trimming: 3 bases; junction bases outside the gene matches: 2. Germline V gene lookup returns CDR1 LGHNA and CDR2 YNFKEQ. CDR3 length: 14 amino acids. In DNA form, the CDR3 reads TGTGCCAGCAGCAAGGGACAGGGGGACACTGAAGCTTTCTTT. As protein: CASSKGQGDTEAFF.

This clone has a handful of counts. The rearrangement uses TRBV7-2 and TRBJ1-5; TRBD1 is a possible D gene (5 bases). CDR3 length: 14 amino acids. Germline V gene data show CDR1 as SGHTA and CDR2 as FQGNSA. Trimming shortened V by 5 bases and J by 9 bases, and 17 bases separated the two germline ends. As DNA, the CDR3 is TGTGCCAGCAGCCTACGGGACGGGCCTGGGCCCCAGCATTTT. This encodes CASSLRDGPGPQHF.

This clone was seen many times. The chain has TRBV21-1 and TRBJ2-5; the table's D call, TRBD2, was not checked against the DNA. TRBV21-1 represents a pseudogene. This CDR3 spans 14 amino acids. The CDR3 here is CASSTLARRETQYF. As DNA, the CDR3 is TGTGCCAGCAGCACACTAGCTCGGCGAGAGACCCAGTACTTC.

J is TRBJ2-2 and V is TRBV5-6, with D hard to call. Looked up from germline, CDR1 is SGHDT and CDR2 is YYEEEE. The ends were cut back, 1 base at V and 7 bases at J, with 20 bases in the middle. This CDR3 comprises 17 residues. In DNA form, the CDR3 reads TGTGCCAGCAGCTTGAGTTTCTTCGGGTCTGGCAACGGGGAGCTGTTTTTT. This sequence encodes CASSLSFFGSGNGELFF.

This rearrangement joins TRBV10-1 to TRBJ2-4; 7 bases align to TRBD1. V lost 4 bases and J lost 2; bases outside the gene matches: 5. Germline values: CDR1 WNHNN, CDR2 SYGVQD (reference sequence). The CDR3 spans 15 residues. CDR3 residues: CASSGGGATKNIQYF. DNA for the CDR3: TGCGCCAGCAGTGGAGGGGGCGCAACCAAAAACATTCAGTACTTC.